One sample yielded the 5 T cell receptor beta chains listed below, sequenced in a study of blood T cells in healthy people across ages. PCR was performed a second time for about 7 to 12 cycles using a sample-barcoded 5' primer and a J-beta primer mix. TCRdb called the 5' RACE reads again in MiXCR, with one record for every CDR3 protein. The sample lists about 1.4 million distinct CDR3 sequences; approximately 59% were seen once. Sequencing input: blood. The source is a man between 18 and 29 years old in good health.

V is TRBV7-2 and J is TRBJ1-1; D gene unclear. Trimming took off 1 base at V and 6 bases at J, with 12 bases between the two ends. CDR1 and CDR2 from the germline V gene are SGHTA and FQGNSA. The CDR3 contains 14 residues. The chain's CDR3 is CASSLVKRRPEAFF. CDR3 in DNA: TGTGCCAGCAGCTTAGTAAAACGGCGGCCTGAAGCTTTCTTT.

V usage is TRBV20-1 and J usage is TRBJ2-3, with a tentative D call TRBD2 (6 bases). Trimming stripped 5 bases from V and 7 bases from J, with 16 bases between. The CDR3 is made up of 13 amino acids. Germline CDR1 DFQATT, CDR2 SNEGSKA (reference sequence). DNA of the CDR3: TGCAGTGCTGATAGCGGAAACCTCAATACGCAGTATTTT. This translates into CSADSGNLNTQYF.

This clonotype was recorded a few times. Since a much larger clone is just one base distant, this may be a read error. The chain carries TRBV7-2 and TRBJ2-7; D is undetermined. Germline values: CDR1 SGHTA, CDR2 FQGNSA. V was cut by 5 bases and J by 0 bases, with 5 bases left in between. CDR3 length equals 12 residues. The CDR3 is CASSMGSYEQYF. The CDR3 DNA is TGTGCCAGCAGCATGGGCTCCTACGAGCAGTACTTC.

This chain links TRBV4-3 with TRBJ1-4; 8 bases fit TRBD1. With V trimmed by 4 bases and J by 3 bases, 7 bases remained unmatched. Germline V gives CDR1 LGHNA, CDR2 YSLEER. The CDR3 length is 16 residues. CDR3 sequence reads: CASSREQGGANEKLFF. In nucleotides, the CDR3 is TGCGCCAGCAGCCGAGAACAGGGGGGCGCTAATGAAAAACTGTTTTTT.

The genes are TRBV28 and TRBJ2-1; 10 bases are shared with TRBD2. J gave up 5 bases and V 6 bases, and 4 bases lay outside the gene matches. The CDR3 covers 14 residues. CDR1 is MDHEN, CDR2 SYDVKM, per germline. CDR3 sequence reads: CASRAGGPNNEQFF. CDR3 coding DNA: TGTGCCAGCAGAGCGGGGGGGCCCAACAATGAGCAGTTCTTC.